This TCR beta chain was captured in a study of T cell repertoires in cytomegalovirus infection. J was trimmed by 5 bases and V by 3 bases; bases with no gene match: 15. Germline V lookup: CDR1 LGHNA, CDR2 YNFKEQ. This CDR3 contains 17 residues. This clonotype was observed at least ten times. What it binds is unknown. Using its own MiXCR run on the reads, TCRdb lists one record per CDR3 protein. This table holds under 600,000 distinct CDR3 sequences, approximately 15% found once. Whole-study results and caveats: HLA-C-restricted CMV-specific TCR beta clonotypes prevailed in the ex vivo response.

This rearrangement joins TRBV4-2 to TRBJ2-5, with 7 bases that match TRBD2. The sequenced sample consisted of CD8+ T cells from PBMCs. This receptor was obtained from a human donor in good health (CMV status not recorded). Some clones in this sample may be carry-over from other donors' samples. CDR3 in DNA: TGTGCCAGCAGCCAGGAGCTTGGGACTACCGAGGGGGAGACCCAGTACTTC. Protein: CASSQELGTTEGETQYF.